Each of the 30 T cell receptor beta chains below was sequenced from the same sample in a study of blood T cell repertoires in COVID-19. The protocol was immunoSEQ multiplex PCR, while the TCRdb copy is restricted to in-frame clones and leaves out a portion. There are approximately 100,000 clones in the sample; roughly 82% occur only once, and approximately 11% lies in the top ten. Input material: peripheral blood. These receptors originate from a man in his sixties or seventies with active or convalescent COVID-19.

CDR3 in amino acids: CASRFSAGLHNEQFF. The CDR3 DNA follows: TGTGCCAGCAGATTCTCTGCGGGACTTCACAATGAGCAGTTCTTC. The V call is TRBV7-2, the J call TRBJ2-1; tentatively, D is TRBD2 (6 bases). Germline values: CDR1 SGHTA, CDR2 FQGNSA. The CDR3 spans 15 residues. Trimming shortened V by 6 bases and J by 5 bases, and 17 bases separated the two germline ends.

The rearrangement joins TRBV5-1 to TRBJ2-7; TRBD2 matches 11 bases. The V segment lost 4 bases and the J segment 4 bases; nucleotides outside the gene matches: 4. Germline values: CDR1 SGHRS, CDR2 YFSETQ. This CDR3 is built from 14 residues. DNA for the CDR3: TGCGCCAGCAGCACGGGACTAGCGGTATACGAGCAGTACTTC. Protein: CASSTGLAVYEQYF.

V usage is TRBV7-9 and J usage is TRBJ2-3, with 10 positions matching TRBD1. This CDR3 has 15 residues. After removal of 4 bases from V and 6 bases from J, the junction contained 7 bases not matched to a gene. CDR1 is SEHNR, CDR2 FQNEAQ, per germline (reference sequence). CDR3 residues: CASSSPGTGEDTQYF. The DNA for the CDR3 is TGTGCCAGCAGCTCCCCCGGGACAGGGGAGGATACGCAGTATTTT.

This clone was counted between two and nine times. The rearrangement joins TRBV12-5 to TRBJ2-5; 9 bases are shared with TRBD2. The CDR3 consists of 15 residues. The germline gives CDR1 LGHNT, CDR2 FRNRAP. The V segment lost 8 bases and the J segment 0 bases; nucleotides outside the gene matches: 7. CDR3: CASTRLAEYQETQYF. The CDR3 DNA is TGTGCTAGTACTCGACTAGCGGAGTACCAAGAGACCCAGTACTTC.

The rearrangement uses TRBV2 and TRBJ2-1; D may be TRBD1 (6 bases). The V end was cut by 4 bases, the J end by 8 bases, with 12 bases between. CDR1 is SNHLY, CDR2 FYNNEI, per germline. The CDR3 contains 13 residues. The DNA for the CDR3 is TGTGCCAGCAGTGGACAGGTGTCGGATGAGCAGTTCTTC. This gives the protein CASSGQVSDEQFF.

The rearrangement links TRBV9 to TRBJ2-2, with D perhaps TRBD1 (5 bases). Trimming pared 0 bases from V and 0 bases from J, leaving 9 bases between. There are 16 residues in the CDR3. Germline V gene sequence: CDR1 SGDLS, CDR2 YYNGEE. CDR3 in amino acids: CASSVAQGTNTGELFF. The CDR3 nucleotides are TGTGCCAGCAGCGTAGCTCAGGGTACGAACACCGGGGAGCTGTTTTTT.

The CDR3 sequence: CASSSRDSFSSGANVLTF. The DNA of the CDR3 is TGTGCCAGCAGCTCTCGGGACAGTTTTTCCTCTGGGGCCAACGTCCTGACTTTC. The chain is built from TRBV7-2 and TRBJ2-6; 7 bases line up with TRBD1. CDR1 is SGHTA and CDR2 is FQGNSA in the germline V gene. The CDR3 spans 18 residues. J was trimmed by 0 bases and V by 4 bases; bases with no gene match: 9.

V gene TRBV2 combines with J gene TRBJ1-5; 7 bases align to TRBD1. CDR1 SNHLY and CDR2 FYNNEI come from the germline V gene. The J segment lost 4 bases and the V segment lost 7 bases, leaving 10 bases of the junction unmatched. The CDR3 runs 15 residues. The CDR3 DNA reads as TGTGCCAGCACCCTTGACAGGGAACGAAATCAGCCCCAGCATTTT. It translates to CASTLDRERNQPQHF.

The chain uses TRBV6-5 and TRBJ2-3; no clear D. The length of the CDR3 is 14 residues. CDR1 is MNHEY and CDR2 is SVGAGI in the germline V gene. Trimming pared 7 bases from V and 2 bases from J, leaving 13 bases between. CDR3 sequence reads: CASTPITVTDTQYF. DNA of the CDR3: TGTGCCAGCACTCCTATCACTGTCACAGATACGCAGTATTTT.

This chain uses TRBV11-3 with TRBJ2-5, with 8 bases matching TRBD1. The V gene's germline CDR1 is SGHNT and CDR2 YENEEA. There are 13 residues in the CDR3. The junction had 7 bases not matched to a gene; V was cut back by 6 bases and J by 7 bases. The DNA of the CDR3 is TGTGCCAGCAGATCAGGGGGCGAGGGGACCCAGTACTTC. It codes for CASRSGGEGTQYF.

In this sample, this clone turned up once. The V and J genes are TRBV6-5 and TRBJ2-6; D is ambiguous. CDR1 and CDR2 (germline): MNHEY, SVGAGI. The CDR3 has 14 amino acids. The germline V and J ends were trimmed by 10 bases and 0 bases, with 10 bases remaining between them. The CDR3 region is CATRKSSGANVLTF. The CDR3 nucleotides read TGTGCCACCCGAAAGAGCTCTGGGGCCAACGTCCTGACTTTC.

The rearrangement links TRBV9 to TRBJ2-3, with 11 bases aligning to TRBD2. The ends lost 3 bases at V and 2 bases at J; junction bases unmatched: 5. The CDR3 consists of 16 residues. Germline CDR1 and CDR2: SGDLS and YYNGEE. The CDR3 DNA is TGTGCCAGCAGCGCCTTAGCGGGGGGGCCCACAGATACGCAGTATTTT. Its translation: CASSALAGGPTDTQYF.

The rearrangement joins TRBV19 to TRBJ1-4, with D perhaps matching TRBD1 (5 bases). Trimming shortened V by 8 bases and J by 10 bases, and 20 bases separated the two germline ends. This CDR3 comprises 14 residues. Germline values: CDR1 LNHDA, CDR2 SQIVND (reference sequence). The CDR3 here is CASSPAGSDRKLFF. CDR3 DNA sequence: TGTGCCAGTTCACCGGCGGGGAGTGACAGAAAACTGTTTTTT.

This chain joins TRBV6-2 or TRBV6-3 and TRBJ1-2; D gene ambiguous. Per the germline V gene, CDR1 is MNHEY and CDR2 is SVGEGT. V was clipped by 3 bases and J by 2 bases, with 10 bases between them. The CDR3 runs 14 residues. CDR3: CASSYGTRNYGYTF. CDR3 DNA: TGTGCCAGCAGTTATGGAACGAGGAACTATGGCTACACCTTC.

The chain combines TRBV30 with TRBJ1-2; D gene ambiguous. The CDR3 length is 12 residues. Germline values: CDR1 GTSNPN, CDR2 SVGIG (reference sequence). V gave up 4 bases and J gave up 2 bases, with 8 bases separating them. CDR3 nucleotides: TGTGCCTGGACGGTCACCAACTATGGCTACACCTTC. Residues: CAWTVTNYGYTF.

This rearrangement joins TRBV20-1 to TRBJ1-5; D might be TRBD1 (5 bases). CDR1 is DFQATT and CDR2 is SNEGSKA in the germline V gene (reference sequence). Trimming took 3 bases from V and 0 from J, leaving 12 bases between them. CDR3 size: 15 residues. The CDR3 bases are TGCAGTGCTAGTCCTCAGGGCTATAGCAATCAGCCCCAGCATTTT. Translated: CSASPQGYSNQPQHF.

A few counts support this clone. The chain joins TRBV20-1 to TRBJ2-1, with a tentative D call TRBD1 (6 bases). Germline values: CDR1 DFQATT, CDR2 SNEGSKA (reference sequence). There are 16 residues in the CDR3. V was trimmed by 3 bases and J by 6 bases, leaving 21 bases between them. CDR3 protein: CSASPPQGQLGNEQFF. The CDR3 DNA is TGCAGTGCTAGTCCCCCACAGGGCCAATTGGGCAATGAGCAGTTCTTC.

The rearrangement uses TRBV7-9 and TRBJ2-7; possibly TRBD1 for D (5 bases). The CDR3 runs to 14 residues. Germline V lookup: CDR1 SEHNR, CDR2 FQNEAQ (reference sequence). V dropped 8 bases and J dropped 7 bases, with 21 bases sitting between them. CDR3 sequence reads: CASGFRAGSGEQYF. The CDR3 nucleotides read TGTGCCAGCGGTTTCAGGGCAGGGTCTGGGGAGCAGTACTTC.

The CDR3 nucleotides read TGTGCCAGCAGTGAAGGGAACAGGGGGAACATTCAGTACTTC. Protein: CASSEGNRGNIQYF. The chain is built from TRBV6-1 and TRBJ2-4; 8 bases fit TRBD1. The ends lost 1 base at V and 7 bases at J; junction bases unmatched: 3. Germline V gene data show CDR1 as MNHNS and CDR2 as SASEGT. The CDR3 totals 14 residues.

The gene calls are TRBV7-8 and TRBJ1-5; no firm D call. In germline, CDR1 is SGHVS, CDR2 FQNEAQ. V lost 0 bases, J lost 3 bases, and 3 bases lay in between. This CDR3 region has 13 residues. The CDR3 bases are TGTGCCAGCAGCTTAGCCCTCAATCAGCCCCAGCATTTT. It specifies CASSLALNQPQHF.

The gene calls are TRBV5-6 and TRBJ1-2; 10 positions match TRBD1. The CDR3 runs 14 residues. V was pared by 4 bases and J by 6 bases, with 6 bases of the junction left unmatched. The germline V gene encodes CDR1 SGHDT and CDR2 YYEEEE. CDR3 sequence (DNA): TGTGCCAGCAGCCTCCCGACAGGGGGCAATGGCTACACCTTC. Translation gives CASSLPTGGNGYTF.

The count of this clone is one. J is TRBJ2-1 and V is TRBV19; tentatively, D is TRBD2 (5 bases). Germline V gene lookup returns CDR1 LNHDA and CDR2 SQIVND (reference sequence). The V and J ends lost 3 bases and 4 bases respectively, with 13 bases between them. The CDR3 is 15 amino acids. The CDR3 nucleotides read TGTGCCAGTAGTATTCCCCAGCGGTTTTACAATGAGCAGTTCTTC. It translates to CASSIPQRFYNEQFF. The entire variable domain, with the rest obtained from reference TRBV19 and TRBJ2-1, is as follows: DGGITQSPKYLFRKEGQNVTLSCEQNLNHDAMYWYRQDPGQGLRLIYYSQIVNDFQKGDIAEGYSVSREKKESFPLTVTSAQKNPTAFYLCASSIPQRFYNEQFFGPGTRLTVL.

The V gene is TRBV7-2, the J gene TRBJ2-1; a weak D match, TRBD2 (5 bases). Germline-derived CDR1 and CDR2 are SGHTA and FQGNSA. There are 18 residues in the CDR3. V dropped 0 bases and J dropped 6 bases, with 21 bases sitting between them. CDR3 nucleotide sequence: TGTGCCAGCAGCTTAGCGGTAGTTAGGACTGCGGGTGGCAATGAGCAGTTCTTC. Encoded protein: CASSLAVVRTAGGNEQFF.

This chain uses TRBV19 with TRBJ1-5; tentatively, D is TRBD1 (6 bases). CDR1 is LNHDA, CDR2 SQIVND, per germline (reference sequence). Trimming pared 3 bases from V and 7 bases from J, leaving 16 bases between. The CDR3 covers 15 residues. DNA for the CDR3: TGTGCCAGTAGTATGCCAGGGGACCTCTTGCAGCCCCAGCATTTT. Encoded protein: CASSMPGDLLQPQHF.

The rearrangement links TRBV27 to TRBJ1-2; D is possibly TRBD1 (6 bases). The V gene's germline CDR1 is MNHEY and CDR2 SMNVEV (reference sequence). The V gene lost 3 bases and the J gene lost 4 bases, with 12 bases spanning the gap. The CDR3 runs to 14 residues. The CDR3 nucleotides are TGTGCCAGCAGTTTGAGACAGGAATCCTATGGCTACACCTTC. It yields the protein CASSLRQESYGYTF.

The V call is TRBV6-5, the J call TRBJ1-5; D not resolved. The germline V gene encodes CDR1 MNHEY and CDR2 SVGAGI. Trimming cost V 7 bases and J 2 bases, with 9 bases left between them. The CDR3 length is 13 residues. Written as DNA, the CDR3 is TGTGCCAGCATGGTCGGGGGCAATCAGCCCCAGCATTTT. It is translated as CASMVGGNQPQHF.

The chain combines TRBV7-9 with TRBJ1-4; TRBD1 agrees at 7 bases. V was clipped by 1 base and J by 8 bases; unmatched bases: 7. The CDR3 is 15 residues long. CDR1 and CDR2 (germline): SEHNR, FQNEAQ (reference sequence). The CDR3 loop reads CASSLVGQINEKLFF. DNA of the CDR3: TGTGCCAGCAGCTTAGTGGGACAGATTAACGAAAAACTGTTTTTT.

The J gene is TRBJ2-5, the V gene TRBV2; D perhaps matches TRBD1 (6 bases). Trimming removed 6 bases from V and 5 bases from J, with 10 bases in between. Germline-derived CDR1 and CDR2 are SNHLY and FYNNEI. The CDR3 covers 12 residues. The CDR3 protein is CASSRDTETQYF. The CDR3 region has the DNA TGTGCCAGCAGCCGGGACACCGAGACCCAGTACTTC.

The chain employs TRBV12-5 and TRBJ2-1; 7 bases line up with TRBD2. There are 15 residues in the CDR3. Germline CDR1 LGHNT, CDR2 FRNRAP. J was trimmed by 3 bases and V by 0 bases; bases with no gene match: 2. The CDR3 sequence: CASGLVVAGYNEQFF. In nucleotides, the CDR3 is TGTGCTAGTGGTTTGGTTGTAGCGGGCTACAATGAGCAGTTCTTC.

This clone was seen only a few times. V is TRBV5-8 and J is TRBJ1-4, with D possibly TRBD1 on 6 matching bases. The length of the CDR3 is 13 residues. Looked up from germline, CDR1 is SGHTS and CDR2 is YDEGEE. V lost 6 bases, J lost 6 bases, and 12 bases lay in between. CDR3 sequence (DNA): TGTGCCAGCATGAGGGACACAGATGAAAAACTGTTTTTT. Its protein product is CASMRDTDEKLFF.